This TCR beta chain stems from a study of cytomegalovirus exposure and HLA in healthy donors. Produced via immunoSEQ multiplex PCR; TCRdb's table is partial and in-frame only. Of around 240,000 clones listed, around 91% were seen once; the top ten hold around 0.34%. Trimming pared 4 bases from V and 10 bases from J, leaving 19 bases between. There are 14 residues in the CDR3. The germline V gene encodes CDR1 SNHLY and CDR2 FYNNEI. Study-wide points: Three of the chains that were CMV-associated were confirmed in vitro to be specific for CMV antigens. Generally TCR sequences proved uncommon, though certain public TCRs appeared in numerous donors.

A roughly 120-subject validation cohort, separate from the approximately 720-subject first cohort, supplied the donors. Notes on this clone: Antigen: not known.

The sequenced sample consisted of PBMCs. This receptor was taken from a woman between 18 and 29 years old in good health and CMV-seronegative. The chain carries TRBV2 and TRBJ1-1; D is undetermined. CDR3 nucleotide sequence: TGTGCCAGCAGTGTAGCAGCCGTAAACCCGCGAGCTTTCTTT. Translation gives CASSVAAVNPRAFF.